A selection of T cell receptor beta chains follows, all from one sample in a study of T cell responses to AZD1222 COVID-19 vaccine. Assay: immunoSEQ multiplex PCR; the TCRdb copy retains only in-frame clones and omits some. The repertoire holds around 95,000 clones, 85% to 90% seen once, with approximately 2.8% in the top ten. The sequenced sample was peripheral blood, obtained on day 0 of AZD1222 vaccination. These receptors all come from an adult in good health. The CDR3 runs from the conserved cysteine through the conserved F or W.

CDR3: CASSQTSGINEQFF
J: TRBJ2-1
V: TRBV3-1/TRBV3-2
length: 14

CDR3: CASSEVGETQYF
J: TRBJ2-5
V: TRBV6-1
length: 12

CDR3: CASRGGQGRYEQYF
J: TRBJ2-7
V: TRBV28
length: 14

CDR3: CASSPAATNEKLFF
J: TRBJ1-4
V: TRBV18
length: 14

CDR3: CSFKMNTEAFF
J: TRBJ1-1
V: TRBV29-1
length: 11

CDR3: CASSSGLIEQFF
J: TRBJ2-1
V: TRBV5-1
length: 12

CDR3: CASSQETAGGVRPYEQYF
J: TRBJ2-7
V: TRBV3-1/TRBV3-2
length: 18

CDR3: CASEGSSNTQYF
J: TRBJ2-3
V: TRBV6-5
length: 12

CDR3: CASSLQSANTEAFF
J: TRBJ1-1
V: TRBV5-1
length: 14

CDR3: CASSLFLSYEQYF
J: TRBJ2-7
V: TRBV5-1
length: 13

CDR3: CASSLTAGAGYTF
J: TRBJ1-2
V: TRBV7-3
length: 13

CDR3: CSVDTFLEAFF
J: TRBJ1-1
V: TRBV29-1
length: 11

CDR3: CASSHTPTDNYGYTF
J: TRBJ1-2
V: TRBV16
length: 15

CDR3: CASSQASGKTNEQFF
J: TRBJ2-1
V: TRBV3-1/TRBV3-2
length: 15

CDR3: CASSSSGGLFAEAFF
J: TRBJ1-1
V: TRBV11-2
length: 15

CDR3: CASSQDYRTEPSSQYF
J: TRBJ2-7
V: TRBV4-1
length: 16

CDR3: CASSFSGITEAFF
J: TRBJ1-1
V: TRBV27
length: 13

CDR3: CASSHVLRRSKNTEAFF
J: TRBJ1-1
V: TRBV4-1
length: 17

CDR3: CASSYSRTEANYGYTF
J: TRBJ1-2
V: TRBV6-6
length: 16

CDR3: CASSQEDKREDPYNEQFF
J: TRBJ2-1
V: TRBV3-1/TRBV3-2
length: 18

CDR3: CASSVGHVDSETQYF
J: TRBJ2-5
V: TRBV5-1
length: 15

CDR3: CASSPKEVGVSEAFF
J: TRBJ1-1
V: TRBV18
length: 15

CDR3: CASSLVPSVRVADTQYF
J: TRBJ2-3
V: TRBV7-2
length: 17

CDR3: CASSQQASGSYGNEQFF
J: TRBJ2-1
V: TRBV2
length: 17

CDR3: CASSEYVNTEAFF
J: TRBJ1-1
V: TRBV25-1
length: 13

CDR3: CASSFARTGSYEQYF
J: TRBJ2-7
V: TRBV11-2
length: 15

CDR3: CASSLYGQYSVGSGNTIYF
J: TRBJ1-3
V: TRBV27
length: 19

CDR3: CASSLAVGARWYGYTF
J: TRBJ1-2
V: TRBV7-8
length: 16

CDR3: CASSPGQRDEAFF
J: TRBJ1-1
V: TRBV27
length: 13

CDR3: CASNDRIRSYNSPLHF
J: TRBJ1-6
V: TRBV28
length: 16

CDR3: CASSYRDPTNSPLHF
J: TRBJ1-6
V: TRBV5-1
length: 15

CDR3: CASSERTDPRSMNTEAFF
J: TRBJ1-1
V: TRBV28
length: 18

CDR3: CAWSRETQYF
J: TRBJ2-5
V: TRBV30
length: 10

CDR3: CASRPPRTSVYEQYF
J: TRBJ2-7
V: TRBV11-3
length: 15

CDR3: CASSEANSKFGYTF
J: TRBJ1-2
V: TRBV6-1
length: 14

CDR3: CASSPGGGRVSYEQYF
J: TRBJ2-7
V: TRBV9
length: 16

CDR3: CASSQSRVTYEQYF
J: TRBJ2-7
V: TRBV4-2
length: 14

CDR3: CASSPLSGAGEEQYF
J: TRBJ2-7
V: TRBV18
length: 15

CDR3: CAWSTPTGSTDTQYF
J: TRBJ2-3
V: TRBV30
length: 15

CDR3: CAISESPQGRAETQYF
J: TRBJ2-5
V: TRBV10-3
length: 16

CDR3: CASSLSSTSTEAFF
J: TRBJ1-1
V: TRBV7-3
length: 14

CDR3: CASSMNSGSYEQYF
J: TRBJ2-7
V: TRBV19
length: 14

CDR3: CASSLGTGYGTEAFF
J: TRBJ1-1
V: TRBV27
length: 15

CDR3: CASSGDRGTDTQYF
J: TRBJ2-3
V: TRBV28
length: 14

CDR3: CSVDARAAGSYGYTF
J: TRBJ1-2
V: TRBV29-1
length: 15

CDR3: CASSPRSEEDSNQPQHF
J: TRBJ1-5
V: TRBV7-9
length: 17

CDR3: CASSIGLADYNEQFF
J: TRBJ2-1
V: TRBV19
length: 15

CDR3: CASSYGVDRGYVNEQYF
J: TRBJ2-7
V: TRBV6-2/TRBV6-3
length: 17

CDR3: CASSFLSSGRWYEQYF
J: TRBJ2-7
V: TRBV27
length: 16

CDR3: CASSQWGRGVNTEAFF
J: TRBJ1-1
V: TRBV3-1/TRBV3-2
length: 16

CDR3: CASSQDDTVYQPQHF
J: TRBJ1-5
V: TRBV4-1
length: 15

CDR3: CATSIGGTGPGRETQYF
J: TRBJ2-5
V: TRBV15
length: 17

CDR3: CASSGTSGNTDTQYF
J: TRBJ2-3
V: TRBV18
length: 15

CDR3: CASKRERASSYNEQFF
J: TRBJ2-1
V: TRBV4-1
length: 16

CDR3: CASSLGAGGGQETQYF
J: TRBJ2-5
V: TRBV7-2
length: 16

CDR3: CAWTISGNTIYF
J: TRBJ1-3
V: TRBV30
length: 12

CDR3: CASSQEDLRASNQPQHF
J: TRBJ1-5
V: TRBV4-2
length: 17